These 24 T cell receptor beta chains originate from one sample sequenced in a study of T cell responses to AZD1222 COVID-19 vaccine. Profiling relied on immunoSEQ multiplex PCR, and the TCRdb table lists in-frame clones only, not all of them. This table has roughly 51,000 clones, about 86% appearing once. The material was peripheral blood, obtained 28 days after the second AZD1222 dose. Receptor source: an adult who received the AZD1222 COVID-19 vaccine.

The CDR3 here is CASSQPAGRTNEKLFF. The CDR3 DNA reads as TGTGCCAGCAGCCAACCCGCCGGGCGGACCAATGAAAAACTGTTTTTT. This rearrangement joins TRBV3-1 (or the pseudogene TRBV3-2) to TRBJ1-4; no reliable D call. CDR1 LGHDT and CDR2 YNNKEL come from the germline V gene (reference sequence). Trimming left V 2 bases short and J 5 bases short, with 15 bases between. There are 16 residues in the CDR3.

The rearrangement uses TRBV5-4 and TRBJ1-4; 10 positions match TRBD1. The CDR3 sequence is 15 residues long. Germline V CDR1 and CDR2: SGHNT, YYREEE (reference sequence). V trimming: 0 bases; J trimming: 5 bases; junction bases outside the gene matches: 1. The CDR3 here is CASSLGGQGNEKLFF. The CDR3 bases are TGTGCCAGCAGCTTGGGGGGACAGGGGAATGAAAAACTGTTTTTT.

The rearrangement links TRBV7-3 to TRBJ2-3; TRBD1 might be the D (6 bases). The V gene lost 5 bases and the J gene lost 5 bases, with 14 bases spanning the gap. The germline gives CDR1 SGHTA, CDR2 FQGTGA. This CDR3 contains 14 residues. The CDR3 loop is CASSLETRGDTQYF. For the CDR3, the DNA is TGTGCCAGCAGCCTAGAAACCAGGGGAGATACGCAGTATTTT.

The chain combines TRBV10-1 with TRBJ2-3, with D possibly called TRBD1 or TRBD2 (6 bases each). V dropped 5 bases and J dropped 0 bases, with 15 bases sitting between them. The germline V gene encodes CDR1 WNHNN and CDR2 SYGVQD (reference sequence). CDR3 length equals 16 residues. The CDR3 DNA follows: TGCGCCAGCAGTTCCCTGTGGGGGGCTAGCACAGATACGCAGTATTTT. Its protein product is CASSSLWGASTDTQYF.

The CDR3 coding sequence is TGTGCCAGCACCATAAAGGGACTAGCGGAGCAGTACTTC. Translation: CASTIKGLAEQYF. The chain joins TRBV6-5 to TRBJ2-7, with TRBD2 identical over 10 bases. Germline CDR1 reads MNHEY; CDR2 reads SVGAGI. This CDR3 contains 13 residues. J lost 7 bases, V lost 7 bases, and 7 bases had no gene match.

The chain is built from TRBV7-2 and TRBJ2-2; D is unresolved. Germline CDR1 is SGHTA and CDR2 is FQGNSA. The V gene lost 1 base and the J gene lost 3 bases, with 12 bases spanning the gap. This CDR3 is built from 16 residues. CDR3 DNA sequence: TGTGCCAGCAGCTTAGATAGCCGAGCCTACACCGGGGAGCTGTTTTTT. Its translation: CASSLDSRAYTGELFF.

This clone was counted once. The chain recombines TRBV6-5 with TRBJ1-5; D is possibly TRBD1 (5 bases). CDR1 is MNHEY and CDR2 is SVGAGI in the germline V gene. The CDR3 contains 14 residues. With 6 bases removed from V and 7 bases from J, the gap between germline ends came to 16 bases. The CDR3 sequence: CASRLSGAGQPQHF. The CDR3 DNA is TGTGCCAGCAGGCTCTCCGGGGCAGGACAGCCCCAGCATTTT.

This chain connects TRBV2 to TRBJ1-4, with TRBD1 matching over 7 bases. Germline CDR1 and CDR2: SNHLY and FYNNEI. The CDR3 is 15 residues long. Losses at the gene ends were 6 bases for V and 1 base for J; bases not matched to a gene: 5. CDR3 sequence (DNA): TGTGCCAGCAGCTTGGACAGGCTAACTAATGAAAAACTGTTTTTT. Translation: CASSLDRLTNEKLFF.

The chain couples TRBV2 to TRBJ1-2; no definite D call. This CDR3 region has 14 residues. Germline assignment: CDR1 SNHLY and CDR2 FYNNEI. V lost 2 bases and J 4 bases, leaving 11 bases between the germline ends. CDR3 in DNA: TGTGCCAGCAGTGAAACAGCCGGGTCCTATGGCTACACCTTC. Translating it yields CASSETAGSYGYTF. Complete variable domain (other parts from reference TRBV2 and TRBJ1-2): EPEVTQTPSHQVTQMGQEVILRCVPISNHLYFYWYRQILGQKVEFLVSFYNNEISEKSEIFDDQFSVERPDGSNFTLKIRSTKLEDSAMYFCASSETAGSYGYTFGSGTRLTVV.

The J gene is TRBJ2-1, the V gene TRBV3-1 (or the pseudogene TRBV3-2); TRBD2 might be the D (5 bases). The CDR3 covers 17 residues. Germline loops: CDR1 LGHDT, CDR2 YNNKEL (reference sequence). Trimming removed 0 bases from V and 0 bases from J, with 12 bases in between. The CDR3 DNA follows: TGTGCCAGCAGCCAAGAGGTACCAGCGGCCTCCTACAATGAGCAGTTCTTC. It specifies CASSQEVPAASYNEQFF.

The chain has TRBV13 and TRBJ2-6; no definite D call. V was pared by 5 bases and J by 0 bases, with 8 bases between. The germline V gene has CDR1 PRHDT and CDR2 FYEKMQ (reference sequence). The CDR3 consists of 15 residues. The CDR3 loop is CASSPESSGANVLTF. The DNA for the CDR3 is TGTGCCAGCAGCCCGGAGAGCTCTGGGGCCAACGTCCTGACTTTC.

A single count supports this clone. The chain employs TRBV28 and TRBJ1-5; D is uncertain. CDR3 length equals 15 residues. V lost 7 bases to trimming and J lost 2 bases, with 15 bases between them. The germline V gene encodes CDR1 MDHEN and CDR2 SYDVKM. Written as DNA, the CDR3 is TGTGCCAGCACCCCTAATAGAAGGGGCAATCAGCCCCAGCATTTT. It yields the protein CASTPNRRGNQPQHF.

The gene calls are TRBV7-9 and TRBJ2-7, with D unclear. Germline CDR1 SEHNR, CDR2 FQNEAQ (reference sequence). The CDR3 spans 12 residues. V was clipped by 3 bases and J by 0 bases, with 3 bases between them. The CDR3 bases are TGTGCCAGCAGCTTCACCTCCTACGAGCAGTACTTC. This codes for CASSFTSYEQYF.

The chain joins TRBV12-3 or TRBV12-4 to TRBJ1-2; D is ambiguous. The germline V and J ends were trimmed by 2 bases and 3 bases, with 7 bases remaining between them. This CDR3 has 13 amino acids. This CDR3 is CASSLQRDYGYTF. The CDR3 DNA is TGTGCCAGCAGTTTACAAAGGGACTATGGCTACACCTTC.

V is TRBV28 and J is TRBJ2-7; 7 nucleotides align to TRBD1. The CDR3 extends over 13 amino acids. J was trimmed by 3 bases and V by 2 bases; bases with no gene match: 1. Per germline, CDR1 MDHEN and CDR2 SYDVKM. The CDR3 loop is CASSLGTVYEQYF. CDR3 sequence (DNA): TGTGCCAGCAGTTTAGGGACAGTCTACGAGCAGTACTTC.

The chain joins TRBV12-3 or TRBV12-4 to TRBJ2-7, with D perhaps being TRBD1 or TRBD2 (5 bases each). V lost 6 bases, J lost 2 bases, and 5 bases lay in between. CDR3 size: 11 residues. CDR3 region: CASRGPYEQYF. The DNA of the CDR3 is TGTGCCAGCAGGGGACCCTACGAGCAGTACTTC.

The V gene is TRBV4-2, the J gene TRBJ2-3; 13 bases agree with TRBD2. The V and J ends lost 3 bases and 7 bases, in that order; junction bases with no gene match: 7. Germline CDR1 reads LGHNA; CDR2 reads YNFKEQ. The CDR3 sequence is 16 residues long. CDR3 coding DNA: TGTGCCAGCAGCCAGGAACTAGCGGGAGGGACAAATACGCAGTATTTT. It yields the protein CASSQELAGGTNTQYF.

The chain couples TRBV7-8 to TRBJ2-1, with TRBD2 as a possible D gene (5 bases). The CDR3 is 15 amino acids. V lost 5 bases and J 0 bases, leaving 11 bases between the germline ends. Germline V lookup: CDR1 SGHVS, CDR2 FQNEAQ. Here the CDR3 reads CASSAEGLSYNEQFF. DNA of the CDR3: TGTGCCAGCAGCGCTGAGGGCCTCTCCTACAATGAGCAGTTCTTC.

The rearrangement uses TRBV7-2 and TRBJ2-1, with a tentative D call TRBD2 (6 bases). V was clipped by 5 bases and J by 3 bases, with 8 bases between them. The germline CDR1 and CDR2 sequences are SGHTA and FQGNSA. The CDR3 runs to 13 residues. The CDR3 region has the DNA TGTGCCAGCAGCATGACTAGCTACAATGAGCAGTTCTTC. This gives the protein CASSMTSYNEQFF.

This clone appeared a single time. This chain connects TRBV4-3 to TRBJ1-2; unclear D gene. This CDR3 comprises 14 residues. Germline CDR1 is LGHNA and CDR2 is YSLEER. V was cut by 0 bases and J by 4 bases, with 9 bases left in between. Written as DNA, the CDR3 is TGCGCCAGCAGCCAAGACCGGGCCCCCTATGGCTACACCTTC. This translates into CASSQDRAPYGYTF.

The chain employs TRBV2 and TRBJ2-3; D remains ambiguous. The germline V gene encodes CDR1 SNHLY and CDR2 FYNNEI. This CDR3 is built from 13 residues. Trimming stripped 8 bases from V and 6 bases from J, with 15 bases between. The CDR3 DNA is TGTGCCAGCGGGGATCCCAACATGGATACGCAGTATTTT. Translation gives CASGDPNMDTQYF. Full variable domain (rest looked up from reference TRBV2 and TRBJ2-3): EPEVTQTPSHQVTQMGQEVILRCVPISNHLYFYWYRQILGQKVEFLVSFYNNEISEKSEIFDDQFSVERPDGSNFTLKIRSTKLEDSAMYFCASGDPNMDTQYFGPGTRLTVL.

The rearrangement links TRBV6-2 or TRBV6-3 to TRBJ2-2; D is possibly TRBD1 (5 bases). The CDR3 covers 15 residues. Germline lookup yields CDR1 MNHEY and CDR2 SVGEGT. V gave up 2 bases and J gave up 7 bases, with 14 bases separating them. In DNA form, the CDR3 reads TGTGCCAGCAGTTACAGCCAGGGTTCGTTCGGGGAGCTGTTTTTT. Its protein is CASSYSQGSFGELFF.

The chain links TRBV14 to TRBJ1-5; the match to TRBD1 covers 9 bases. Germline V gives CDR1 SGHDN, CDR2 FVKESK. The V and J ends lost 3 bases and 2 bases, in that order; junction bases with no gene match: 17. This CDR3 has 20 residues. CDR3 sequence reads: CASSHAGQGTTSWGNQPQHF. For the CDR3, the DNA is TGTGCCAGCAGCCATGCCGGACAGGGGACTACATCATGGGGCAATCAGCCCCAGCATTTT.

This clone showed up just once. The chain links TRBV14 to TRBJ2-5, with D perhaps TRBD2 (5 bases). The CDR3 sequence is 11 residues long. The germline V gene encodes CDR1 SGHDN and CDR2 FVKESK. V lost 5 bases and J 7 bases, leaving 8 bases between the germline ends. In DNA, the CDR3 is TGTGCCAGCAGCTCCGGAGGGACCCAGTACTTC. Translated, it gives CASSSGGTQYF.